The present entry profiles one T cell receptor beta chain with its context. This clonotype was recorded at least ten times. What this receptor recognizes is not known. Base qualities are not recorded, but no much larger clone differs from it by a single base. Interpreted using the paper, the treatment or condition label stands for: live attenuated yellow fever vaccine strain. At each blood-draw timepoint, two biological replicates of bulk PBMCs were obtained. A standard Ficoll-Paque protocol was used to isolate PBMCs from peripheral blood. TriZol was used to extract RNA from bulk PBMCs, from CD4 and CD8 fractions, and from dextramer-positive and dextramer-negative fractions. Sequences SGHRS (CDR1) and YFSETQ (CDR2) are obtained from the germline V gene. The CDR3 goes from the cysteine to the phenylalanine over 15 residues. Kept here is only the CDR3 DNA, which spans 45 bases and is read in frame from base 1. V is reduced by 0 bases and J by 0 bases, leaving a spacing of 9 bases between them.

This sample is drawn from a study of T cells after yellow fever vaccination (dated by TCRdb to about 2019). Concerning the study at large: Libraries from fractions with low cell numbers were prepared with the SMART-Seq v4 Ultra Low Input RNA kit. Bulk TCR alpha and beta repertoires were sequenced longitudinally to track T-cell clones before and after primary and booster YFV17D yellow fever vaccination. Two healthy male donors made up the cohort, one aged 18 to 30 years and the other aged 30 to 39 years. Blood samples were taken at several timepoints before and after primary and secondary immunization, and bulk PBMC replicates and cell subsets were isolated. General findings and caveats noted by the study authors: The secondary T-cell response was weaker than the primary response but faster, peaking on day 5 instead of day 15. A small share of clonotypes occurred in both CD4 and CD8 compartments, likely arising from convergent recombination. Most clones expanded after primary vaccination were re-detected after the booster (about 95% of CD4 and 80% to 90% of CD8), suggesting broad memory maintenance. Computational filtering was needed because FACS-sorted repertoires could contain abundant contaminating clonotypes from the bulk population. Because only two donors were included in the study, the extent to which the findings can be generalized is limited.

Instrument on record: Illumina NovaSeq 6000. TCR cDNA was synthesized by 5'RACE template switching, which introduced a universal primer site and unique molecular identifiers. Priming for cDNA synthesis came from both the TCR alpha and TCR beta constant segments. Library amplification used two PCR steps, and the second PCR step added sample barcodes and sequencing adapters. Sequencing of libraries was performed on Illumina HiSeq 2500 (2x100 bp) or NovaSeq (2x150 bp). On the study's bioinformatics: MIGEC was used to demultiplex reads and collapse the reads into UMI consensus sequences, and MiXCR was used for V(D)J alignment. Using edgeR on replicate PBMC samples, clonotypes were called vaccine-responding if FDR was below 0.01 and the log2 fold change was above 5 up to day 15. Each bulk clonotype received a CD4 or CD8 identity based on whether the sequenced CD4 or CD8 repertoire contained that clonotype at higher abundance. In TCRdb, the public reads were trimmed at Q25 with fastp and aligned with MiXCR, with productive beta chains retained. When rows share a CDR3 protein, they turn into one entry using the most common DNA and genes. The authors' filters were not applied to this entry. In all, the sample holds about 310,000 distinct CDR3 sequences, and roughly 3.5% of those were seen once. The ten largest clonotypes hold 20% to 30% of the sample.

The clonotype comes from a man between 18 and 35 years old who received the YFV17D yellow fever vaccine. The starting material was PBMCs, obtained on the day of the yellow fever booster vaccination. The chain is made from TRBV5-1 and TRBJ1-1, with no confidently assigned D gene. The CDR3 reads CASSLDPGMNTEAFF. The nucleotide sequence reads as follows: TGCGCCAGCAGCTTGGATCCGGGTATGAACACTGAAGCTTTCTTT.